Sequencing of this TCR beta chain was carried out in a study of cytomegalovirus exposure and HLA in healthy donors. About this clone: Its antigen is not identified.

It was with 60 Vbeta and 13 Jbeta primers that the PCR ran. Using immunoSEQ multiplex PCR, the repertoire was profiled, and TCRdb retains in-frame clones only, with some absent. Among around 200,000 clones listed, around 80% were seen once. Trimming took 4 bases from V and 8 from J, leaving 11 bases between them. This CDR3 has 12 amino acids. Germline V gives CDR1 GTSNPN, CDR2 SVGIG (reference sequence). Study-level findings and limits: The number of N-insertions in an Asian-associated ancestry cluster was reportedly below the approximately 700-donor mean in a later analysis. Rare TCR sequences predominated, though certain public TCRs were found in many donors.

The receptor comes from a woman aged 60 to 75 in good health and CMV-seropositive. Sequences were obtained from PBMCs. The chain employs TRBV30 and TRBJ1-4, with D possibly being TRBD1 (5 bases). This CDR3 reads CAWKGLEEKLFF. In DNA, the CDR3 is TGTGCCTGGAAGGGGCTAGAAGAAAAACTGTTTTTT.